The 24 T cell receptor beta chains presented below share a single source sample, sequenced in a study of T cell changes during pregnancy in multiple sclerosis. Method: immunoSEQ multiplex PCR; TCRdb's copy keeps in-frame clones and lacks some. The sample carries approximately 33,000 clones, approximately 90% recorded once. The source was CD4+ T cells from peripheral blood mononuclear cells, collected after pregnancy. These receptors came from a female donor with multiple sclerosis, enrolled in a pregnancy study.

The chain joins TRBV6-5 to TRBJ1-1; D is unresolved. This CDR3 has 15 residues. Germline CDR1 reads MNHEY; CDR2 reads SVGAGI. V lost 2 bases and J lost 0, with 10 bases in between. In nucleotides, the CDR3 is TGTGCCAGCAGTTACCGATTCACAGTGAACACTGAAGCTTTCTTT. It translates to CASSYRFTVNTEAFF.

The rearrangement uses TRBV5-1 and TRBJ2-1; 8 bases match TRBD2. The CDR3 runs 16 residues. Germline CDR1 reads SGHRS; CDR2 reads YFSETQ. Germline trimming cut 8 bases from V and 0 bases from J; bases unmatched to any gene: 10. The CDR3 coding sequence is TGCGCCAGTCTTCGGACGGGGGGGTCCTCCTACAATGAGCAGTTCTTC. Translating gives CASLRTGGSSYNEQFF.

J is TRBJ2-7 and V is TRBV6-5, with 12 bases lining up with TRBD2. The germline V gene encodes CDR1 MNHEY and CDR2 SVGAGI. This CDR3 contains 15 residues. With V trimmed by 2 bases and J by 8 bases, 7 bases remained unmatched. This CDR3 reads CASSYGGLAGVKQYF. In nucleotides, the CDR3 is TGTGCCAGCAGTTACGGGGGACTAGCGGGTGTCAAGCAGTACTTC.

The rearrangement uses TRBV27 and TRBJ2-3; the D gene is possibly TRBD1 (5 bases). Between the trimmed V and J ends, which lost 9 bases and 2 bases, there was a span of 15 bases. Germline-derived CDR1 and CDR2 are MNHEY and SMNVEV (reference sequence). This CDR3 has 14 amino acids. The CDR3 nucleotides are TGTGCCAGTCAGGGCGTCCTTTTCACAGATACGCAGTATTTT. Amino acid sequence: CASQGVLFTDTQYF.

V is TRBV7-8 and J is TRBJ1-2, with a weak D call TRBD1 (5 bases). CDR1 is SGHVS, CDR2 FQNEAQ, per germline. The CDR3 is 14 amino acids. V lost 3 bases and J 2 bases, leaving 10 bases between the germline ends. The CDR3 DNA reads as TGTGCCAGCAGCTTTGGGCAGGGAAACTATGGCTACACCTTC. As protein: CASSFGQGNYGYTF.

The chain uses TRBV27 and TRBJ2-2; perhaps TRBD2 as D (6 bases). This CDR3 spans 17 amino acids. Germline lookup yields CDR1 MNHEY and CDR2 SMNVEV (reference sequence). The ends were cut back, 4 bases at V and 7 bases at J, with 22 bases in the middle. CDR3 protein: CASSSKLAQAVGGELFF. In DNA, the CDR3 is TGTGCCAGCAGTTCCAAACTAGCACAGGCCGTGGGCGGGGAGCTGTTTTTT.

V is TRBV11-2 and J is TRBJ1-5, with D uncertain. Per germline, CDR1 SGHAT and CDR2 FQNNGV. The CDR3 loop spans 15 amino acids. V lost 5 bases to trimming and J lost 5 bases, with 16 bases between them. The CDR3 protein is CASSAGGRSDQPQHF. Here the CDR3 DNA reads TGTGCCAGCAGCGCCGGAGGGAGGTCAGATCAGCCCCAGCATTTT.

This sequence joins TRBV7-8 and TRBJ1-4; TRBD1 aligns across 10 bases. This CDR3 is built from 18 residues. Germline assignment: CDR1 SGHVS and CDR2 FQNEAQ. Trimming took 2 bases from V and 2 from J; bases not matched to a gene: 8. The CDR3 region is CASSLRGGTGVTNEKLFF. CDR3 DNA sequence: TGTGCCAGCAGCTTAAGGGGGGGGACAGGGGTCACTAATGAAAAACTGTTTTTT.

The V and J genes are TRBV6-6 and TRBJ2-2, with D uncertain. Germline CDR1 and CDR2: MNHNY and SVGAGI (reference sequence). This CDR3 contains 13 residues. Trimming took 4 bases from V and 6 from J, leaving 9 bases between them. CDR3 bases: TGTGCCAGCAGTTTAACAATCTCCGGGGAGCTGTTTTTT. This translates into CASSLTISGELFF.

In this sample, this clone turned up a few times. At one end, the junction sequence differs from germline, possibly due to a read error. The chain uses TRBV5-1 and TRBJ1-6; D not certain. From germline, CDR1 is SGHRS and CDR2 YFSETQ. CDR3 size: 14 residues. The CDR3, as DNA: TGCGCCAGCAGTAGAGTCTCCGATAATTCACCCCTCCACTTT. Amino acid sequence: CASSRVSDNSPLHF.

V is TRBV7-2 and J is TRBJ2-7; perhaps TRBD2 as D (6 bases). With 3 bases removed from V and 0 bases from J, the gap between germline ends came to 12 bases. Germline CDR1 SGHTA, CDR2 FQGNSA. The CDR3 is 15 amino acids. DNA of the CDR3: TGTGCCAGCAGCTTGGGGCCGACTAGCTCCTACGAGCAGTACTTC. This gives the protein CASSLGPTSSYEQYF. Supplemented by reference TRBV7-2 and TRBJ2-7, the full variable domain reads GAGVSQSPSNKVTEKGKDVELRCDPISGHTALYWYRQSLGQGLEFLIYFQGNSAPDKSGLPSDRFSAERTGGSVSTLTIQRTQQEDSAVYLCASSLGPTSSYEQYFGPGTRLTVT.

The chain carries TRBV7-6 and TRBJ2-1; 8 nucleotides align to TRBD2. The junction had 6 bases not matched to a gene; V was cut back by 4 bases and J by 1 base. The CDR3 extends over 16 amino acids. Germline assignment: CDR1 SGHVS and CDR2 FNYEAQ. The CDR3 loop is CASSSGGRQSYNEQFF. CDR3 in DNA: TGTGCCAGCAGCTCCGGCGGGAGGCAATCCTACAATGAGCAGTTCTTC.

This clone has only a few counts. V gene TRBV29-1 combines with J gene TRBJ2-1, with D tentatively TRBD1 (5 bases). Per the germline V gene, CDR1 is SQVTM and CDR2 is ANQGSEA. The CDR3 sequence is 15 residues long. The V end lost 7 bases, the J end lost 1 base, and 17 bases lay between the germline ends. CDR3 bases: TGCAGCGCGTCCAGGGTGTCGAGTTCCTACAATGAGCAGTTCTTC. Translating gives CSASRVSSSYNEQFF.

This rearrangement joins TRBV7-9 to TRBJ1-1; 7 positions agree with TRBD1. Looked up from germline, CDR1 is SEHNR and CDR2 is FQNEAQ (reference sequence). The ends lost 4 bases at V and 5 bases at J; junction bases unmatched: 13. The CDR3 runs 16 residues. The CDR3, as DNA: TGTGCCAGCAGCTCAACAGGGGAAGCACTTAAGACTGAAGCTTTCTTT. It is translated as CASSSTGEALKTEAFF. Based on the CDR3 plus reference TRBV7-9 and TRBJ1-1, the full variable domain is DTGVSQNPRHKITKRGQNVTFRCDPISEHNRLYWYRQTLGQGPEFLTYFQNEAQLEKSRLLSDRFSAERPKGSFSTLEIQRTEQGDSAMYLCASSSTGEALKTEAFFGQGTRLTVV.

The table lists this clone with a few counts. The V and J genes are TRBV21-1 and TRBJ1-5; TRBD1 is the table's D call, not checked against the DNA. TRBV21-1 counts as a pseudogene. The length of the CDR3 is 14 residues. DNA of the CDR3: TGTGCCAGCACCGATGGACAGGCGGGGCAGCCCCAGCATTTT. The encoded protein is CASTDGQAGQPQHF.

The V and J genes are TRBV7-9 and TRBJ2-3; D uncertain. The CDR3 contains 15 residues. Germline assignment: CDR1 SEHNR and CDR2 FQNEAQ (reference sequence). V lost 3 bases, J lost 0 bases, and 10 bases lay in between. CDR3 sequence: CASSLARVSTDTQYF. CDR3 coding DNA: TGTGCCAGCAGCTTGGCCCGGGTCAGCACAGATACGCAGTATTTT.

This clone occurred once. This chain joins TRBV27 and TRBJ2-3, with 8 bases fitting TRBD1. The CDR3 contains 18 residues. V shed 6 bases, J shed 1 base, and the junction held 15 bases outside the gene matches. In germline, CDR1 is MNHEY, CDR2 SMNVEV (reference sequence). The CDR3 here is CASSPQGAGWLGTDTQYF. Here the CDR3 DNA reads TGTGCCAGCAGCCCGCAGGGGGCAGGGTGGTTGGGCACAGATACGCAGTATTTT.

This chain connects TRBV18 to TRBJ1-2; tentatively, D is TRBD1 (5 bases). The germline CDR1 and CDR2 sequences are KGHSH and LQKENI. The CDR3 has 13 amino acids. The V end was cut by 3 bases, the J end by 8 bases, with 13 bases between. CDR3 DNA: TGTGCCAGCTCACCGACCCTGGACAACGGCTACACCTTC. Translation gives CASSPTLDNGYTF.

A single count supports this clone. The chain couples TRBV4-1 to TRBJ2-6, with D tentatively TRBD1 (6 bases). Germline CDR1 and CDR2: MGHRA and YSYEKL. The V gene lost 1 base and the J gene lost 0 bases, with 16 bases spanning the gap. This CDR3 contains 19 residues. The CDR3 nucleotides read TGCGCCAGCAGCCAAGTATATGGGACACTGGTCTCTGGGGCCAACGTCCTGACTTTC. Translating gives CASSQVYGTLVSGANVLTF.

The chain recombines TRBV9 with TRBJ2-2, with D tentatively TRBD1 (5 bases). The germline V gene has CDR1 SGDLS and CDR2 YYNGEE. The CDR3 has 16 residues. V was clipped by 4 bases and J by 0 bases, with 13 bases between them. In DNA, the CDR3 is TGTGCCAGCAGCCCATTGGGGCTAGCGAACACCGGGGAGCTGTTTTTT. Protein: CASSPLGLANTGELFF.

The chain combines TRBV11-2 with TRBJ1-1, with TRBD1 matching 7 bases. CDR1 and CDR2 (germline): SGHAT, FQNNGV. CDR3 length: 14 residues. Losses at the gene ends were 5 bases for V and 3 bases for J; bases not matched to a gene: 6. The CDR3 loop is CASSRDRLDTEAFF. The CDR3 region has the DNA TGTGCCAGCAGCCGGGACAGACTAGACACTGAAGCTTTCTTT.

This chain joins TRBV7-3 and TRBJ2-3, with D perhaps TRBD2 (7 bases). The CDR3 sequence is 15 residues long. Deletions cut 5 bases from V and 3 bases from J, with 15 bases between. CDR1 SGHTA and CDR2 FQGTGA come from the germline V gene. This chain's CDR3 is CASSPRRGGTDTQYF. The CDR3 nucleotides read TGTGCCAGCAGCCCCAGGAGGGGGGGAACAGATACGCAGTATTTT. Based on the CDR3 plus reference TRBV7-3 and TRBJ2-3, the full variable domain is GAGVSQTPSNKVTEKGKYVELRCDPISGHTALYWYRQSLGQGPEFLIYFQGTGAADDSGLPNDRFFAVRPEGSVSTLKIQRTERGDSAVYLCASSPRRGGTDTQYFGPGTRLTVL.

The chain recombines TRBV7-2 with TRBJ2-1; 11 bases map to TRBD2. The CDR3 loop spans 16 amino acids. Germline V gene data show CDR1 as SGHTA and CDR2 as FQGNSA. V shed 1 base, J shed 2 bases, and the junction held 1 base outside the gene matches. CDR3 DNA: TGTGCCAGCAGCTTAGTAGCGGGAGGGCCCTACAATGAGCAGTTCTTC. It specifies CASSLVAGGPYNEQFF.

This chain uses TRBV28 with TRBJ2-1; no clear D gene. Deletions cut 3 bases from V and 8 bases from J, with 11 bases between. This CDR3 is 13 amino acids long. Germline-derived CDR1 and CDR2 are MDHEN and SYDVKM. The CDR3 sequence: CASSFPPLYEQFF. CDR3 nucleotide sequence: TGTGCCAGCAGTTTCCCCCCACTTTATGAGCAGTTCTTC. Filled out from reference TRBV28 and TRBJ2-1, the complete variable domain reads DVKVTQSSRYLVKRTGEKVFLECVQDMDHENMFWYRQDPGLGLRLIYFSYDVKMKEKGDIPEGYSVSREKKERFSLILESASTNQTSMYLCASSFPPLYEQFFGPGTRLTVL.